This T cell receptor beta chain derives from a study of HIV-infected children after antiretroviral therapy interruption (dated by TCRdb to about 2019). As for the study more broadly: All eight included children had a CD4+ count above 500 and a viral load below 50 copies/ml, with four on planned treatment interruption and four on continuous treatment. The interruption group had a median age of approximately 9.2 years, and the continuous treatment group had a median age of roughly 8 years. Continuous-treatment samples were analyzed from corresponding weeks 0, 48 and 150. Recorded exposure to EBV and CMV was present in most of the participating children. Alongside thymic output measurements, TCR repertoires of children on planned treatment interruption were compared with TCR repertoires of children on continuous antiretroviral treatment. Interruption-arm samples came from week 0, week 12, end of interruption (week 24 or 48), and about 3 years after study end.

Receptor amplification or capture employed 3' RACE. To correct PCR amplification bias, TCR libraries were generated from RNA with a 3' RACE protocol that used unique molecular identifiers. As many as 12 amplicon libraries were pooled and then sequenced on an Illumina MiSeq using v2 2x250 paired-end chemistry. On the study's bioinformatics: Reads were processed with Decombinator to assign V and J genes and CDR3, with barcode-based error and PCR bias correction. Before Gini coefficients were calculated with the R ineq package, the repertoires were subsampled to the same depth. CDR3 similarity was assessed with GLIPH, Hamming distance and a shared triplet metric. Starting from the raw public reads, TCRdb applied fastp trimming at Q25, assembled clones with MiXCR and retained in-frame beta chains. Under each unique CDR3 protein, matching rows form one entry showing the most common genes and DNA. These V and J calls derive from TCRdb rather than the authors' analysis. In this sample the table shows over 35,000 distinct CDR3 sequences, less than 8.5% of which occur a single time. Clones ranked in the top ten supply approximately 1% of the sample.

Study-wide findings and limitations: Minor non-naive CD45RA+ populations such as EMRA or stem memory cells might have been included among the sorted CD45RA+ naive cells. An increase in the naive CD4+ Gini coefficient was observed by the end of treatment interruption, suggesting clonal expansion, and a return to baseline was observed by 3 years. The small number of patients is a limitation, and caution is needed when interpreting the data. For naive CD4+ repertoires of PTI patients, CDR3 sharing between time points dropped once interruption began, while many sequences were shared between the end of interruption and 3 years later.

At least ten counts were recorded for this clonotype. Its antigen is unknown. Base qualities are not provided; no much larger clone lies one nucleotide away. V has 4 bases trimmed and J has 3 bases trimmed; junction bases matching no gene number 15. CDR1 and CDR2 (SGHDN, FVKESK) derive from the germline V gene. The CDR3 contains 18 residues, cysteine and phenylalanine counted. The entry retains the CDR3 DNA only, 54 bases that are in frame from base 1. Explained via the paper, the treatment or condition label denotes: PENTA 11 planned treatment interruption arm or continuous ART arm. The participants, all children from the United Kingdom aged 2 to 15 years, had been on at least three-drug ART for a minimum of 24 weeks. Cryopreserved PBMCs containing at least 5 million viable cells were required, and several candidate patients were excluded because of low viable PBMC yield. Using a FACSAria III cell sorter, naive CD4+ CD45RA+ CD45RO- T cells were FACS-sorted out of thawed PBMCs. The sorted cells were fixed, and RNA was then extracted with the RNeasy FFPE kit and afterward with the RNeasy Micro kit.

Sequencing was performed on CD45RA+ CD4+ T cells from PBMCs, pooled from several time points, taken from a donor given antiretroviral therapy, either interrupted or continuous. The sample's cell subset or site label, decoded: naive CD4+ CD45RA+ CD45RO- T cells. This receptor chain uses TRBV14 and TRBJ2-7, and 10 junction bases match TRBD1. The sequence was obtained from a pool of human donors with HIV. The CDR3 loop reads CASSPLADRTGGIYEQYF. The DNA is TGTGCCAGCAGCCCCCTCGCCGACCGGACAGGGGGGATCTACGAGCAGTACTTC.